In this sample, the clone carrying this TCR beta chain turned up once. Authors' methods: Estimation of nucleated cell counts was performed using reference gene primer amplification. This table comes from immunoSEQ multiplex PCR, and its TCRdb copy is limited to in-frame clones, with some not included. V and J calls and clone size are as listed in that table; D and trimming were resolved from the DNA. The data show roughly 80,000 clones, with over 70% seen just once and 5.8% held by the top ten. The data are from a study of blood T cell repertoires in COVID-19. Study at large: COVID-19 samples from acute and convalescent phases originated in the United States, Italy and Spain. PBMCs, B-cell-depleted T cells, or T cells were the source of the cDNA or gDNA that made up the material.

Germline V gives CDR1 SGDLS, CDR2 YYNGEE. V lost 2 bases and J lost 2; bases outside the gene matches: 7. This CDR3 region has 16 residues. The receptor was derived from a man aged 50-59 years with active COVID-19. The chain employs TRBV9 and TRBJ2-3; 8 bases fit TRBD2. Material: peripheral blood. The CDR3 sequence: CASSVARTSPTDTQYF. In nucleotides, the CDR3 is TGTGCCAGCAGCGTGGCTCGGACTAGCCCCACAGATACGCAGTATTTT.